The source of this TCR beta chain is a study of human T cells and chemical hapten exposure. At the level of the study: Each patient's scalp received weekly diphenylcyclopropenone throughout the approximately 23-week study. Small volume differences among pooled libraries mainly caused per-sample TCR yield variation.

TCRdb analysed the RACE reads with MiXCR anew, one entry per CDR3 protein. The sample consists of some 360,000 distinct CDR3 sequences, approximately 5.1% of them appearing once. There are many counts of this clonotype. Noted time point: pre-sensitization, week 0. The sample's treatment: therapeutic diphenylcyclopropenone sensitization with weekly scalp DPC. Specimen: whole blood, collected in connection with sensitization to the hapten diphenylcyclopropenone (DPC). The receptor's source is a woman aged 45-65 years with alopecia areata. Some clones in this sample may be carry-over from other donors' samples.

CDR3 in amino acids: CASSRILSGPGSGANVLTF. In DNA, the CDR3 is TGCGCCAGCAGCCGAATACTCTCAGGGCCCGGGTCTGGGGCCAACGTCCTGACTTTC. The chain employs TRBV5-1 and TRBJ2-6, with D perhaps TRBD1 (5 bases). The V gene's germline CDR1 is SGHRS and CDR2 YFSETQ. V was shortened by 4 bases and J by 1 base, with 21 bases between the two germline ends. CDR3 size: 19 residues. Variable domain in full (rest from reference TRBV5-1 and TRBJ2-6): KAGVTQTPRYLIKTRGQQVTLSCSPISGHRSVSWYQQTPGQGLQFLFEYFSETQRNKGNFPGRFSGRQFSNSRSEMNVSTLELGDSALYLCASSRILSGPGSGANVLTFGAGSRLTVL.